The T cell receptor (beta chain) under discussion was sequenced for a study of blood T cell repertoires in COVID-19. Study as a whole: Material from acute and convalescent COVID-19 was sourced from the United States, Italy and Spain.

This CDR3 has 14 amino acids. V lost 6 bases, J lost 0 bases, and 11 bases lay in between. Germline values: CDR1 MNHEY, CDR2 SMNVEV (reference sequence). Authors' methods: Nucleated cell number was recorded as an estimate derived from reference gene primer amplification. Only in-frame clones appear in the TCRdb table, and some are missing; sequencing was by immunoSEQ multiplex PCR. From that table come the V and J calls and clone size; the DNA was used to work out D and trimming. The sample lists under 350,000 clones; 83% were seen once. The sample taken for sequencing was peripheral blood. The V call is TRBV27, the J call TRBJ1-1; D may be TRBD1 (6 bases). This receptor was identified in a woman aged 45-65 years who had recovered from COVID-19. The CDR3 region is CASREQGLNTEAFF. The CDR3 DNA reads TGTGCCAGCAGGGAACAGGGCTTGAACACTGAAGCTTTCTTT.